This T cell receptor beta chain was sequenced in a study of T cell responses to AZD1222 COVID-19 vaccine. Study-level results: Spike-specific TCR breadth rose after two AZD1222 doses, and depth rose as well. Donors skewed white British and female; clonal diversity was possibly underestimated.

V lost 2 bases to trimming and J lost 1 base, with 17 bases between them. Germline CDR1 reads SGHNT; CDR2 reads YYREEE (reference sequence). The CDR3 is 17 residues long. Libraries were prepared by immunoSEQ multiplex PCR; TCRdb keeps only in-frame clonotypes and omits some of them. The sample carries about 140,000 clones, 93% recorded once. Comments on this clone: The antigen is not known.

The chain combines TRBV5-4 with TRBJ2-3; D is undetermined. This clonotype was obtained from an adult in good health. The material sequenced was peripheral blood, taken on day 0 of MenACWY control vaccination. As DNA, the CDR3 is TGTGCCAGCAGCTTTGAGGCGCGCCCTGGGGGCACAGATACGCAGTATTTT. This gives the protein CASSFEARPGGTDTQYF. The variable domain in full, with the rest retrieved from reference TRBV5-4 and TRBJ2-3, is ETGVTQSPTHLIKTRGQQVTLRCSSQSGHNTVSWYQQALGQGPQFIFQYYREEENGRGNFPPRFSGLQFPNYSSELNVNALELDDSALYLCASSFEARPGGTDTQYFGPGTRLTVL.